This passage covers 29 T cell receptor beta chains from one sample sequenced in a study of CD8+ T cells in alopecia areata. TCR sequencing used cDNA made by reverse transcription of extracted RNA. TCRdb's table, derived via immunoSEQ multiplex PCR, lists solely in-frame clones and lacks some. Counted here are around 120,000 clones, more than 30% occurring once; the ten biggest clones make up 3% to 3.5%. Sequencing used CD4+ T cells sorted from blood. The receptors here all came from a human donor with alopecia areata.

The chain links TRBV7-2 to TRBJ2-5, with a tentative D call TRBD2 (6 bases). V was pared by 1 base and J by 5 bases, with 14 bases between. Germline CDR1 and CDR2: SGHTA and FQGNSA. The CDR3 is 15 amino acids. CDR3 sequence (DNA): TGTGCCAGCAGCTTAGGACAAGGGACTTTGGAGACCCAGTACTTC. It yields the protein CASSLGQGTLETQYF.

The chain couples TRBV29-1 to TRBJ2-7; tentative D call: TRBD2 (5 bases). V was trimmed by 4 bases and J by 1 base, leaving 8 bases between them. The CDR3 runs to 12 residues. From germline, CDR1 is SQVTM and CDR2 ANQGSEA. For the CDR3, the DNA is TGCAGCGTTGTAGGACTGTCCTACGAGCAGTACTTC. It yields the protein CSVVGLSYEQYF.

This clone was detected a few times. This chain joins TRBV28 and TRBJ2-7; D is unclear. CDR1 and CDR2 from the germline V gene are MDHEN and SYDVKM. Trimming cost V 7 bases and J 3 bases, with 10 bases left between them. This CDR3 has 12 residues. CDR3 protein: CASKTTLYEQYF. For the CDR3, the DNA is TGTGCCAGCAAAACCACCCTCTACGAGCAGTACTTC.

V usage is TRBV7-2 and J usage is TRBJ1-2, with D uncertain. The CDR3 sequence is 14 residues long. The V gene lost 3 bases and the J gene lost 7 bases, with 15 bases spanning the gap. CDR1 SGHTA and CDR2 FQGNSA come from the germline V gene. Here the CDR3 reads CASSLGTHSPGYTF. The CDR3, as DNA: TGTGCCAGCAGCTTGGGCACTCATTCACCTGGCTACACCTTC.

This clone was counted a few times. This sequence joins TRBV7-9 and TRBJ2-1; TRBD1 or TRBD2 may be the D gene (5 bases each). The CDR3 has 16 amino acids. Trimming removed 6 bases from V and 0 bases from J, with 15 bases in between. Germline assignment: CDR1 SEHNR and CDR2 FQNEAQ (reference sequence). Here the CDR3 reads CASSLLGVSSYNEQFF. In DNA, the CDR3 is TGTGCCAGCAGTCTACTGGGGGTGAGCTCCTACAATGAGCAGTTCTTC.

The chain has TRBV7-9 and TRBJ1-1; D gene unclear. CDR1 SEHNR and CDR2 FQNEAQ come from the germline V gene (reference sequence). This CDR3 comprises 14 residues. Trimming left V 5 bases short and J 1 base short, with 11 bases between. The CDR3 loop reads CASSHRVPNTEAFF. Here the CDR3 DNA reads TGTGCCAGCAGCCATCGAGTGCCGAACACTGAAGCTTTCTTT.

This chain links TRBV30 with TRBJ2-7, with D possibly matching TRBD2 (8 bases). Between the trimmed V and J ends, which lost 6 bases and 5 bases, there was a span of 14 bases. This CDR3 is built from 12 residues. CDR1 and CDR2 (germline): GTSNPN, SVGIG (reference sequence). CDR3 loop: CACSGGGHEQYF. The CDR3 region has the DNA TGTGCCTGTTCGGGAGGGGGCCACGAGCAGTACTTC.

This clone was picked up a small number of times. V and J are TRBV7-2 and TRBJ1-1; tentative D call: TRBD1 (5 bases). The CDR3 runs 17 residues. The germline V and J ends were trimmed by 5 bases and 1 base, with 20 bases remaining between them. CDR1 is SGHTA, CDR2 FQGNSA, per germline. The CDR3 DNA sequence: TGTGCCAGCAGCAACAGGTGGGGCCCTCAATCGAACACTGAAGCTTTCTTT. It codes for CASSNRWGPQSNTEAFF.

Worth noting for this clone: The same CDR3 is also encoded by other DNA sequences in this sample. V usage is TRBV29-1 and J usage is TRBJ1-1, with 9 bases fitting TRBD1. Looked up from germline, CDR1 is SQVTM and CDR2 is ANQGSEA. The CDR3 extends over 13 amino acids. Trimming at V came to 4 bases and at J to 5 bases, leaving 5 bases not matched to a gene. The CDR3 here is CSVVQGARTEAFF. CDR3 in DNA: TGCAGCGTTGTACAGGGGGCGCGGACTGAAGCTTTCTTT. Full variable domain (rest looked up from reference TRBV29-1 and TRBJ1-1): SAVISQKPSRDICQRGTSLTIQCQVDSQVTMMFWYRQQPGQSLTLIATANQGSEATYESGFVIDKFPISRPNLTFSTLTVSNMSPEDSSIYLCSVVQGARTEAFFGQGTRLTVV.

The gene calls are TRBV6-6 and TRBJ2-4; 7 nucleotides match TRBD1. Losses at the gene ends were 5 bases for V and 1 base for J; bases not matched to a gene: 5. The CDR3 consists of 15 residues. Germline-derived CDR1 and CDR2 are MNHNY and SVGAGI (reference sequence). For the CDR3, the DNA is TGTGCCAGCAGTACACAGGGGTCGGCCAAAAACATTCAGTACTTC. It encodes CASSTQGSAKNIQYF.

This clone was recorded a few times. The rearrangement links TRBV18 to TRBJ1-1; the D gene is possibly TRBD1 (6 bases). The V gene's germline CDR1 is KGHSH and CDR2 LQKENI. Trimming left V 2 bases short and J 0 bases short, with 10 bases between. This CDR3 contains 15 residues. The CDR3 DNA sequence: TGTGCCAGCTCACCAACGGGACACCTGAACACTGAAGCTTTCTTT. It translates to CASSPTGHLNTEAFF.

This chain links TRBV30 with TRBJ1-1; 7 bases are a match to TRBD1. Germline V gene lookup returns CDR1 GTSNPN and CDR2 SVGIG (reference sequence). J gave up 8 bases and V 3 bases, and 9 bases lay outside the gene matches. The CDR3 loop spans 13 amino acids. CDR3 bases: TGTGCCTGGAGCCGGGACAGCTTAAGGGAAGCTTTCTTT. Encoded protein: CAWSRDSLREAFF.

This clone was observed at least ten times. This chain connects TRBV7-2 to TRBJ2-7, with TRBD1 matching 9 bases. The V gene end was trimmed by 5 bases and the J gene end by 6 bases; junction bases not matched to a gene: 11. This CDR3 has 15 residues. Germline loops: CDR1 SGHTA, CDR2 FQGNSA. The CDR3: CASSRAPGQGLEQYF. The CDR3 nucleotides are TGTGCCAGCAGCCGAGCGCCCGGACAGGGGCTCGAGCAGTACTTC.

This clone came up a few times. V and J are TRBV7-9 and TRBJ1-6; D gene uncertain. V was pared by 2 bases and J by 7 bases, with 12 bases between. Germline V gene sequence: CDR1 SEHNR, CDR2 FQNEAQ (reference sequence). This CDR3 has 15 residues. CDR3 coding DNA: TGTGCCAGCAGCTTATCATCCGGGAGGAATTCACCCCTCCACTTT. Amino acids: CASSLSSGRNSPLHF.

This clone was counted once. The chain has TRBV30 and TRBJ1-4; no definite D call. V lost 1 base to trimming and J lost 10 bases, with 7 bases between them. Germline CDR1 and CDR2: GTSNPN and SVGIG (reference sequence). The CDR3 runs to 11 residues. The CDR3 region has the DNA TGTGCCTGGAGTGGAGTAGGAAAACTGTTTTTT. Encoded protein: CAWSGVGKLFF.

In this sample, this clone turned up a few times. The V gene is TRBV28, the J gene TRBJ2-5; D is ambiguous. This CDR3 comprises 15 residues. Germline CDR1 is MDHEN and CDR2 is SYDVKM. V was cut by 6 bases and J by 5 bases, with 19 bases left in between. The CDR3 reads CASRVNHSHKETQYF. DNA of the CDR3: TGTGCCAGCAGGGTAAATCATAGCCATAAGGAGACCCAGTACTTC.

This chain connects TRBV30 to TRBJ2-7; the D gene is possibly TRBD1 (6 bases). In germline, CDR1 is GTSNPN, CDR2 SVGIG (reference sequence). The CDR3 is 12 residues long. Trimming stripped 2 bases from V and 3 bases from J, with 8 bases between. This CDR3 is CAWSKGGYEQYF. For the CDR3, the DNA is TGTGCCTGGAGTAAAGGGGGCTACGAGCAGTACTTC.

The rearrangement uses TRBV29-1 and TRBJ1-1, with D hard to call. Germline V gives CDR1 SQVTM, CDR2 ANQGSEA. Trimming left V 7 bases short and J 0 bases short, with 9 bases between. The length of the CDR3 is 12 residues. The CDR3 reads CSAVHLNTEAFF. As DNA, the CDR3 is TGCAGCGCCGTACACCTGAACACTGAAGCTTTCTTT.

This clone was detected only a few times. V gene TRBV18 combines with J gene TRBJ1-5; no clear D. Germline V gives CDR1 KGHSH, CDR2 LQKENI. V gave up 6 bases and J gave up 6 bases, with 18 bases separating them. The CDR3 runs 15 residues. CDR3 residues: CASSPGGMGSQPQHF. Here the CDR3 DNA reads TGTGCCAGCTCGCCGGGCGGGATGGGGTCTCAGCCCCAGCATTTT.

The chain links TRBV4-2 to TRBJ1-5; D is ambiguous. CDR1 LGHNA and CDR2 YNFKEQ come from the germline V gene. V gave up 0 bases and J gave up 3 bases, with 9 bases separating them. This CDR3 comprises 15 residues. In nucleotides, the CDR3 is TGTGCCAGCAGCCAAGATTCACAGACCAATCAGCCCCAGCATTTT. Translating it yields CASSQDSQTNQPQHF.

V and J are TRBV29-1 and TRBJ2-7; 11 bases agree with TRBD1. Germline CDR1 and CDR2: SQVTM and ANQGSEA. This CDR3 has 13 amino acids. J gave up 2 bases and V 5 bases, and 2 bases lay outside the gene matches. The CDR3 loop reads CSVRTGGAYEQYF. CDR3 bases: TGCAGCGTTAGGACAGGGGGCGCCTACGAGCAGTACTTC.

This clone has just a few counts. The chain has TRBV29-1 and TRBJ1-2, with TRBD1 identical over 8 bases. This CDR3 region has 12 residues. CDR1 and CDR2 (germline): SQVTM, ANQGSEA. V was clipped by 8 bases and J by 1 base; unmatched bases: 3. The CDR3 reads CSIGQGNYGYTF. CDR3 DNA: TGCAGCATAGGACAGGGTAACTATGGCTACACCTTC. The whole variable domain, remainder taken from reference TRBV29-1 and TRBJ1-2, is SAVISQKPSRDICQRGTSLTIQCQVDSQVTMMFWYRQQPGQSLTLIATANQGSEATYESGFVIDKFPISRPNLTFSTLTVSNMSPEDSSIYLCSIGQGNYGYTFGSGTRLTVV.

This clone was seen a handful of times. V is TRBV30 and J is TRBJ2-5; 7 bases align to TRBD1. The CDR3 runs to 14 residues. After removal of 4 bases from V and 4 bases from J, the junction contained 9 bases not matched to a gene. Germline V gene lookup returns CDR1 GTSNPN and CDR2 SVGIG (reference sequence). The CDR3 DNA is TGTGCCTGGATATCCGCAGGGGGACGAGAGACCCAGTACTTC. Translated: CAWISAGGRETQYF.

The V and J genes are TRBV20-1 and TRBJ2-7; either TRBD1 or TRBD2 may fit D (5 bases each). Trimming removed 6 bases at V and 5 bases at J, with 11 bases between. The V gene's germline CDR1 is DFQATT and CDR2 SNEGSKA (reference sequence). The CDR3 has 11 amino acids. The chain's CDR3 is CSALGTNEQYF. The CDR3 nucleotides read TGCAGTGCCCTCGGGACCAACGAGCAGTACTTC.

V and J are TRBV5-4 and TRBJ2-7; the D gene is possibly TRBD2 (6 bases). CDR1 is SGHNT, CDR2 YYREEE, per germline (reference sequence). Trimming removed 3 bases from V and 3 bases from J, with 19 bases in between. The CDR3 runs to 16 residues. CDR3 nucleotide sequence: TGTGCCAGCAGCTACGGGACTCCTCTACTCGTCTACGAGCAGTACTTC. Its translation is CASSYGTPLLVYEQYF.

This clone was observed a few times. The chain couples TRBV7-2 to TRBJ2-7; tentatively, D is TRBD2 (6 bases). Germline loops: CDR1 SGHTA, CDR2 FQGNSA. Trimming cost V 6 bases and J 0 bases, with 12 bases left between them. This CDR3 spans 14 amino acids. DNA for the CDR3: TGTGCCAGCAGTCAAGTAGCGGCCTCCTACGAGCAGTACTTC. Its translation: CASSQVAASYEQYF.

This clone was seen a handful of times. The chain employs TRBV6-6 and TRBJ1-5, with 9 positions matching TRBD1. V lost 4 bases to trimming and J lost 6 bases; unmatched junction nucleotides: 4. The CDR3 runs 14 residues. Germline loops: CDR1 MNHNY, CDR2 SVGAGI (reference sequence). The CDR3 coding sequence is TGTGCCAGCAGTTTACAGGGGGCAAGTCAGCCCCAGCATTTT. It codes for CASSLQGASQPQHF.

This chain connects TRBV7-2 to TRBJ2-5; TRBD2 is a possible D gene (6 bases). Per the germline V gene, CDR1 is SGHTA and CDR2 is FQGNSA. Trimming took off 4 bases at V and 7 bases at J, with 10 bases between the two ends. The CDR3 loop spans 12 amino acids. CDR3 amino acids: CASSSQGGTQYF. CDR3 nucleotide sequence: TGTGCCAGCAGCTCCCAGGGAGGGACCCAGTACTTC. Using reference TRBV7-2 and TRBJ2-5 for the parts outside the CDR3, the full variable domain is GAGVSQSPSNKVTEKGKDVELRCDPISGHTALYWYRQSLGQGLEFLIYFQGNSAPDKSGLPSDRFSAERTGGSVSTLTIQRTQQEDSAVYLCASSSQGGTQYFGPGTRLLVL.

J is TRBJ2-7 and V is TRBV7-2, with 8 bases lining up with TRBD1. Trimming took 1 base from V and 1 from J; bases not matched to a gene: 6. CDR3 size: 16 residues. Germline assignment: CDR1 SGHTA and CDR2 FQGNSA. The DNA of the CDR3 is TGTGCCAGCAGCTTAGTAGGAGGGGACAGGTCCTACGAGCAGTACTTC. Translation gives CASSLVGGDRSYEQYF.